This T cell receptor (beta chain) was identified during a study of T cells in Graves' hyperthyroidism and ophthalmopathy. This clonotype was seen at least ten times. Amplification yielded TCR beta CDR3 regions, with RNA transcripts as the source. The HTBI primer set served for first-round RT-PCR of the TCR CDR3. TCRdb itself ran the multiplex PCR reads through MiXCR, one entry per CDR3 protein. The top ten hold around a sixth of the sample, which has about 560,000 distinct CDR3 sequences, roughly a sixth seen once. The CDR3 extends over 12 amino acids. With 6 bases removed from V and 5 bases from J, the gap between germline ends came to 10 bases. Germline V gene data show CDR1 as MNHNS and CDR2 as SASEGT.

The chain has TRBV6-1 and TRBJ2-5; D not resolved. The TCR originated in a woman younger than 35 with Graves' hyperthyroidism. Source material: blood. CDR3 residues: CASSPRVETQYF. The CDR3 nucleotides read TGTGCCAGCAGCCCACGGGTGGAGACCCAGTACTTC.